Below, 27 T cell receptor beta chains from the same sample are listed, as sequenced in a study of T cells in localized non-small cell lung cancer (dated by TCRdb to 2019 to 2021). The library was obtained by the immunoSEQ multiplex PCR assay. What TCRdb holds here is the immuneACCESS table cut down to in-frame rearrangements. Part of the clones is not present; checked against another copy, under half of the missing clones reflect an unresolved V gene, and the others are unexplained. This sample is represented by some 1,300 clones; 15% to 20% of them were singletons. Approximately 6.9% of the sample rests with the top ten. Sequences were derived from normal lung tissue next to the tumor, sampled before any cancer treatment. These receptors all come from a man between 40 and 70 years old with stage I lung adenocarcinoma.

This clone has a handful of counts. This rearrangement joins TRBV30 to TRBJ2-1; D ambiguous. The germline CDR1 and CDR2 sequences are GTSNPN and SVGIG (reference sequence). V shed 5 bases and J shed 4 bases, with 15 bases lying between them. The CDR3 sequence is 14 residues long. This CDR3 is CAWERASGYNEQFF. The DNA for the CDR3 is TGTGCCTGGGAACGGGCCTCCGGATACAATGAGCAGTTCTTC.

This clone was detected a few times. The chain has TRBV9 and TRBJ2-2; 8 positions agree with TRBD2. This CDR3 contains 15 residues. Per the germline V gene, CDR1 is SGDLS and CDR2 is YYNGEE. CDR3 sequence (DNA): TGTGCGAGCGGGGGCAGGACAGTGAACACCGGGGAGCTGTTTTTT. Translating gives CASGGRTVNTGELFF.

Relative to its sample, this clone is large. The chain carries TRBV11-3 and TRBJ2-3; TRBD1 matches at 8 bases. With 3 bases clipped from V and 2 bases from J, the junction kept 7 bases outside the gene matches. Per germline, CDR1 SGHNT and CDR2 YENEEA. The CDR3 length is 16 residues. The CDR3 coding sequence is TGTGCCAGCAGCTTCGGGACAGGTCGGGTCACAGATACGCAGTATTTT. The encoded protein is CASSFGTGRVTDTQYF. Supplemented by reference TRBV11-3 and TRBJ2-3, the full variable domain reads EAGVVQSPRYKIIEKKQPVAFWCNPISGHNTLYWYLQNLGQGPELLIRYENEEAVDDSQLPKDRFSAERLKGVDSTLKIQPAELGDSAVYLCASSFGTGRVTDTQYFGPGTRLTVL.

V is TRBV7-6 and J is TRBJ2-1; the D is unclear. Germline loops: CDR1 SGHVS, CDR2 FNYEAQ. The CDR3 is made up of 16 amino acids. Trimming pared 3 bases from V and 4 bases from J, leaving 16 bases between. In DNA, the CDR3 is TGTGCCAGCAGCTTGTCGCCTCCCAGACTGTACAATGAGCAGTTCTTC. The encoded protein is CASSLSPPRLYNEQFF.

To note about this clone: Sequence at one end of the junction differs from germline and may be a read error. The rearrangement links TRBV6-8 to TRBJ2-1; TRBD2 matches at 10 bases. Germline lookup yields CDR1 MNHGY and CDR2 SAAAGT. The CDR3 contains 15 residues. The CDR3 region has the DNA TGTGCCATCAGTTCTCCCGGGACTAGCGACCGTGAGCAGTTCTTC. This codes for CAISSPGTSDREQFF.

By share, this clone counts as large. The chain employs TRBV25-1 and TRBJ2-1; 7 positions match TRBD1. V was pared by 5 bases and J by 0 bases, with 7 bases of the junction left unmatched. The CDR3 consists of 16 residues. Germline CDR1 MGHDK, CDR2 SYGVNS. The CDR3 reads CASSNRQGSSYNEQFF. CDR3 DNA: TGTGCCAGCAGTAACCGACAGGGCAGCTCCTACAATGAGCAGTTCTTC. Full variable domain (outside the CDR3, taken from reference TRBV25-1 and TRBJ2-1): EADIYQTPRYLVIGTGKKITLECSQTMGHDKMYWYQQDPGMELHLIHYSYGVNSTEKGDLSSESTVSRIRTEHFPLTLESARPSHTSQYLCASSNRQGSSYNEQFFGPGTRLTVL.

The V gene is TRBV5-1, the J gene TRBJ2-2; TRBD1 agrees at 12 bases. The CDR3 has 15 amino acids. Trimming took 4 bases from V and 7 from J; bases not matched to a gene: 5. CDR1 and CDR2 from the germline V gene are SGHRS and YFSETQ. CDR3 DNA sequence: TGCGCCAGCAGCGAGGGACAGGGGGCGAACGGGGAGCTGTTTTTT. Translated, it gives CASSEGQGANGELFF. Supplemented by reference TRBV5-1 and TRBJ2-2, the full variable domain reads KAGVTQTPRYLIKTRGQQVTLSCSPISGHRSVSWYQQTPGQGLQFLFEYFSETQRNKGNFPGRFSGRQFSNSRSEMNVSTLELGDSALYLCASSEGQGANGELFFGEGSRLTVL.

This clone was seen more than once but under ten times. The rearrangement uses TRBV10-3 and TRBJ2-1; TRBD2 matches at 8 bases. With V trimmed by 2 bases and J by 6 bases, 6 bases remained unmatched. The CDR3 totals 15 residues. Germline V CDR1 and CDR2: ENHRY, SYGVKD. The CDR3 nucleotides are TGTGCCATCAGTGAGATTAGCGGGACTACCAATGAGCAGTTCTTC. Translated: CAISEISGTTNEQFF.

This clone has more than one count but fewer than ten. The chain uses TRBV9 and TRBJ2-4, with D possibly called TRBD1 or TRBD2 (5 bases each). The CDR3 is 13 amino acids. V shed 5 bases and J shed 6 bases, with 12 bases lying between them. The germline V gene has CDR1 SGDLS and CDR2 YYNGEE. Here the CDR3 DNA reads TGTGCCAGCAGTGAAACCGGGACAAACATTCAGTACTTC. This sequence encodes CASSETGTNIQYF.

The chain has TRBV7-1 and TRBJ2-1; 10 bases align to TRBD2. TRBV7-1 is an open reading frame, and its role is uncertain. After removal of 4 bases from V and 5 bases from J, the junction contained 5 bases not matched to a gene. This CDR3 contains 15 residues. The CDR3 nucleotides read TGTGCCAGCAGCTTAACGGGACTAGCGCACAATGAGCAGTTCTTC. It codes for CASSLTGLAHNEQFF.

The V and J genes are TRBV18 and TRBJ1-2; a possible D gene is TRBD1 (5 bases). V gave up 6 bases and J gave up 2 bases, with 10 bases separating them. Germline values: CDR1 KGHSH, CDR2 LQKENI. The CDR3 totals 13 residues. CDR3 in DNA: TGTGCCAGCTCTGAGGGACGGAACTATGGCTACACCTTC. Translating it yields CASSEGRNYGYTF.

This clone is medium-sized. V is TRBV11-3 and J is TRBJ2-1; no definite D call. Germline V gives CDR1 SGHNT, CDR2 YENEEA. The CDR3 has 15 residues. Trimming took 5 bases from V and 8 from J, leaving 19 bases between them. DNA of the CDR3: TGTGCCAGCAGCCCCAGGATCTCCTCTTTGCATGAGCAGTTCTTC. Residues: CASSPRISSLHEQFF.

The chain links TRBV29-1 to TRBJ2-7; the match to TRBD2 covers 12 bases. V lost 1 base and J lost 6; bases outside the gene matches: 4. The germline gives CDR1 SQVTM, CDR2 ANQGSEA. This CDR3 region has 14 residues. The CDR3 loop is CSVEVLAGGVEQYF. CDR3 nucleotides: TGCAGCGTTGAAGTACTAGCGGGAGGTGTCGAGCAGTACTTC.

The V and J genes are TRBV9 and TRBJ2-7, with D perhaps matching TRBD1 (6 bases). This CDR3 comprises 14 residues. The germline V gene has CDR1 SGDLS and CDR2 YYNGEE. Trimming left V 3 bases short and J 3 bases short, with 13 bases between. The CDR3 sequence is CASSAQGSFYEQYF. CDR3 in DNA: TGTGCCAGCAGCGCACAGGGTTCCTTCTACGAGCAGTACTTC.

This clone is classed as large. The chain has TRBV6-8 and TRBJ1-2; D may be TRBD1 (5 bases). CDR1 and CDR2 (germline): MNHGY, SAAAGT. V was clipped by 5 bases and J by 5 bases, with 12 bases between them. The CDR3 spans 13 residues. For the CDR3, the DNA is TGTGCCAGCAGTACCCGGACACGGTATGGCTACACCTTC. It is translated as CASSTRTRYGYTF.

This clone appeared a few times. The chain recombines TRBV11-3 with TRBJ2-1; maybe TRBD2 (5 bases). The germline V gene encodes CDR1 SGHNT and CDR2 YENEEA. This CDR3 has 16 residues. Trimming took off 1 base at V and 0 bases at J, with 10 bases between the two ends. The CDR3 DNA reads TGTGCCAGCAGCTTAGGAGGGCGAGGCTCCTACAATGAGCAGTTCTTC. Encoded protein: CASSLGGRGSYNEQFF.

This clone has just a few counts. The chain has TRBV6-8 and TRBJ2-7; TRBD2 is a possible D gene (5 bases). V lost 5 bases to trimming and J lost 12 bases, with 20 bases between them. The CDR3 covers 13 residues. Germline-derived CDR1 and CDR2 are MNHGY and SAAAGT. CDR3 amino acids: CASSEGPMSYWYF. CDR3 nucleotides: TGTGCCAGCAGTGAGGGCCCGATGTCTTACTGGTACTTC.

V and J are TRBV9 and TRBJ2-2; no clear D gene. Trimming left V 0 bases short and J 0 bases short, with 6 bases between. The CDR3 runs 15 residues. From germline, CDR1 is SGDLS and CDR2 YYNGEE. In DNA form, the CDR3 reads TGTGCCAGCAGCGTAGTCGAGACGAACACCGGGGAGCTGTTTTTT. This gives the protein CASSVVETNTGELFF.

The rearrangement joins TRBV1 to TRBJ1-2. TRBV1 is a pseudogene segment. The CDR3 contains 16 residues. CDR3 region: CASSQIEGLRDYGYTF. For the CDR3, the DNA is TGCGCCAGCAGCCAGATCGAGGGACTCCGCGACTATGGCTACACCTTC.

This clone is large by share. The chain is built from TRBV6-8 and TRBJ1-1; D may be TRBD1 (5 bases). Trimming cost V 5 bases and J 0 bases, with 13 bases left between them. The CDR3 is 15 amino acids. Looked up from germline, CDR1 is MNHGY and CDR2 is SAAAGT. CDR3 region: CASSIQGSLNTEAFF. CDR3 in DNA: TGTGCCAGCAGTATCCAGGGCTCATTGAACACTGAAGCTTTCTTT.

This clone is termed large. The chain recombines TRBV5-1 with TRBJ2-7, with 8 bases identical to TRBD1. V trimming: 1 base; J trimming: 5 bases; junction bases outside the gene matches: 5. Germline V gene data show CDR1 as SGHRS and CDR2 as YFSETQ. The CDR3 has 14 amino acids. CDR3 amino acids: CASSLTGGENEQYF. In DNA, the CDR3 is TGCGCCAGCAGCTTGACAGGGGGTGAGAACGAGCAGTACTTC.

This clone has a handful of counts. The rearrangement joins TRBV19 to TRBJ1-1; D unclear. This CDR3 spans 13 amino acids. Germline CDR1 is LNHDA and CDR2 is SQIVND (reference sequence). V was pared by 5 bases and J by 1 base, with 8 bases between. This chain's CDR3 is CASSPAGNTEAFF. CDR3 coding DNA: TGTGCCAGTAGTCCAGCCGGGAACACTGAAGCTTTCTTT.

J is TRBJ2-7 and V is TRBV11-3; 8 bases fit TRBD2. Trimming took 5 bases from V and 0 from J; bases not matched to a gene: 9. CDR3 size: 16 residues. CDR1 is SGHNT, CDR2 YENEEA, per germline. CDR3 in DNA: TGTGCCAGCAGCCCAAATTGGGGGACTAGCTCCTACGAGCAGTACTTC. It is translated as CASSPNWGTSSYEQYF. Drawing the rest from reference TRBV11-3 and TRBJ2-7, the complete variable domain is EAGVVQSPRYKIIEKKQPVAFWCNPISGHNTLYWYLQNLGQGPELLIRYENEEAVDDSQLPKDRFSAERLKGVDSTLKIQPAELGDSAVYLCASSPNWGTSSYEQYFGPGTRLTVT.

The CDR3: CASSINRRGDIYNEQFF. The CDR3 DNA sequence: TGTGCCAGCAGCATAAATCGACGAGGGGACATCTACAATGAGCAGTTCTTC. The chain has TRBV11-3 and TRBJ2-1; D may be TRBD1 (6 bases). Trimming took off 5 bases at V and 3 bases at J, with 20 bases between the two ends. CDR3 length: 17 amino acids. Germline CDR1 and CDR2: SGHNT and YENEEA.

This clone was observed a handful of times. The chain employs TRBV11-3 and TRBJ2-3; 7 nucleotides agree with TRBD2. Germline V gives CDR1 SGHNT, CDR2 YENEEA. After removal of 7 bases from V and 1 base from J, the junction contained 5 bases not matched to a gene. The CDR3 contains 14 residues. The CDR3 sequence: CASTTRGGTDTQYF. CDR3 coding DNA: TGTGCCAGCACCACCCGGGGGGGCACAGATACGCAGTATTTT.

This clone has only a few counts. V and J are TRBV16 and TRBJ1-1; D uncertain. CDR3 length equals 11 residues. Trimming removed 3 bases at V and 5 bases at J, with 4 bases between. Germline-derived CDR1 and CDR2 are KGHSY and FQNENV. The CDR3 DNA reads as TGTGCCAGCAGCCAGGGGACTGAAGCTTTCTTT. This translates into CASSQGTEAFF.

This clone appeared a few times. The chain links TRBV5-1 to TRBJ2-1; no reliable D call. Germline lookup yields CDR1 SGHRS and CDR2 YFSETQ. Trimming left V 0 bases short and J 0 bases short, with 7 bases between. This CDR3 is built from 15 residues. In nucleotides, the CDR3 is TGCGCCAGCAGCTTGGAGTTGGGCTCCTACAATGAGCAGTTCTTC. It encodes CASSLELGSYNEQFF.